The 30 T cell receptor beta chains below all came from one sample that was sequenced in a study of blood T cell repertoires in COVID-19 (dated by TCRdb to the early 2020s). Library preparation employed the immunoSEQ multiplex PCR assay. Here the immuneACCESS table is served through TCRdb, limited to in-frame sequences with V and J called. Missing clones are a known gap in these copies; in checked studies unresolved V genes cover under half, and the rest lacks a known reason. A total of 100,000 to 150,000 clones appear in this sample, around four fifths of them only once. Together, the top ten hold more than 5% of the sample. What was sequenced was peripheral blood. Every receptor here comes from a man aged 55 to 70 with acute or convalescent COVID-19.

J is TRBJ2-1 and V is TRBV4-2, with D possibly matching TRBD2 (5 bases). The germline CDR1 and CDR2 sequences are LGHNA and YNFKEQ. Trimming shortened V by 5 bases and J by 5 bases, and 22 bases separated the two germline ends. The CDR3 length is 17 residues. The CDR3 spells CASSDREGRLRDNEQFF. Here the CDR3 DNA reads TGTGCCAGCAGCGACCGGGAAGGGCGGCTGCGGGACAATGAGCAGTTCTTC.

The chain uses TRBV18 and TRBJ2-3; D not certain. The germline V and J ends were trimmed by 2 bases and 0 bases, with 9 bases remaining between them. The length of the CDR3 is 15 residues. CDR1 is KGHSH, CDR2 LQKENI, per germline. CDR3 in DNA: TGTGCCAGCTCACCATTTTCGGGTAGCACAGATACGCAGTATTTT. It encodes CASSPFSGSTDTQYF.

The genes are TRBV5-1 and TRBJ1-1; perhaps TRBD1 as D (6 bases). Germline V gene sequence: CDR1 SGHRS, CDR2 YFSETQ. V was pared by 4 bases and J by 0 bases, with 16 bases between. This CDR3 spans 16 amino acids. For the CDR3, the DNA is TGCGCCAGCAGCCCCCGGACAGCTTCCATGAACACTGAAGCTTTCTTT. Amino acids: CASSPRTASMNTEAFF. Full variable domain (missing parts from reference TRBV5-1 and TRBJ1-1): KAGVTQTPRYLIKTRGQQVTLSCSPISGHRSVSWYQQTPGQGLQFLFEYFSETQRNKGNFPGRFSGRQFSNSRSEMNVSTLELGDSALYLCASSPRTASMNTEAFFGQGTRLTVV.

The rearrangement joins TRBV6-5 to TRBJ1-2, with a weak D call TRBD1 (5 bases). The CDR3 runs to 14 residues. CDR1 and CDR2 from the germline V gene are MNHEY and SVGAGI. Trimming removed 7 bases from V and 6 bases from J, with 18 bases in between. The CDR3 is CASNTQGREDGYTF. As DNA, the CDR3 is TGTGCCAGCAACACGCAGGGAAGGGAGGATGGCTACACCTTC.

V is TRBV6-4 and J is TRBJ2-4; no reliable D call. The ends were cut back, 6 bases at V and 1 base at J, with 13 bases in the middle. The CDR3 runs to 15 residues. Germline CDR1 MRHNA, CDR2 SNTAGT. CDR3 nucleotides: TGTGCCAGCAGATGGAGAGCCGGGGCCAAAAACATTCAGTACTTC. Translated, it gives CASRWRAGAKNIQYF.

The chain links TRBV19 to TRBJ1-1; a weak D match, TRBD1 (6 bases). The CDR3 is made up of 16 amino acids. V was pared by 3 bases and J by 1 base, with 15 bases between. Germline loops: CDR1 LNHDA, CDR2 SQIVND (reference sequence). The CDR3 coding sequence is TGTGCCAGTAGTATCGGGGGGCCCTCGTGGAACACTGAAGCTTTCTTT. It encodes CASSIGGPSWNTEAFF.

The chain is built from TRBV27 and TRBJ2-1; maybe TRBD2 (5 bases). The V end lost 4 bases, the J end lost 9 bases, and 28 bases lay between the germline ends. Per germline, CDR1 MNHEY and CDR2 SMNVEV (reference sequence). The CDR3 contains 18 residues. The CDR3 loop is CASSSPPRPGLRSFEQFF. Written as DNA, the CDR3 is TGTGCCAGCAGTTCCCCACCCCGCCCTGGACTCCGTTCCTTTGAGCAGTTCTTC.

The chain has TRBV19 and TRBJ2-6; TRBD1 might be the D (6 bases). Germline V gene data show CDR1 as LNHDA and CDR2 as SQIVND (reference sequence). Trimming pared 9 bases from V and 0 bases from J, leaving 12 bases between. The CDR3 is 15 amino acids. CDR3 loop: CASVGQNSGANVLTF. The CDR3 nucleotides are TGTGCCAGCGTCGGACAGAACTCTGGGGCCAACGTCCTGACTTTC.

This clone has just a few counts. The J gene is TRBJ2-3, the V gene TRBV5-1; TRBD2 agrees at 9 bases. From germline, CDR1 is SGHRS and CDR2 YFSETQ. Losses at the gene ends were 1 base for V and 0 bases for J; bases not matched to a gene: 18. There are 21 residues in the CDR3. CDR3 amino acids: CASSLSLLAGGPTPSTDTQYF. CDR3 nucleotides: TGCGCCAGCAGCTTGTCCCTCCTCGCGGGGGGGCCTACTCCTAGCACAGATACGCAGTATTTT. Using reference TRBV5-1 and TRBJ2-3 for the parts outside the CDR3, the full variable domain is KAGVTQTPRYLIKTRGQQVTLSCSPISGHRSVSWYQQTPGQGLQFLFEYFSETQRNKGNFPGRFSGRQFSNSRSEMNVSTLELGDSALYLCASSLSLLAGGPTPSTDTQYFGPGTRLTVL.

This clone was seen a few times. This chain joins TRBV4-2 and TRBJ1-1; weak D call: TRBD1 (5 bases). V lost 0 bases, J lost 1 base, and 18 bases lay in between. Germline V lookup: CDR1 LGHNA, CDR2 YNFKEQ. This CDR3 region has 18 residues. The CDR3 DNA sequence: TGTGCCAGCAGCCAAGATTTTAGGTTTTTCAGGGAGAACACTGAAGCTTTCTTT. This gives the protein CASSQDFRFFRENTEAFF.

The DNA for the CDR3 is TGTGCCAGCAAGTCTAGAGATACGCAGTATTTT. This encodes CASKSRDTQYF. The V and J genes are TRBV2 and TRBJ2-3; D call uncertain. This CDR3 contains 11 residues. CDR1 is SNHLY and CDR2 is FYNNEI in the germline V gene. The V gene lost 7 bases and the J gene lost 5 bases, with 7 bases spanning the gap.

CDR3 coding DNA: TGTGCCAGCAGTTTAAAAGTCTCGGCGCATTCAGGATACGAAGCTTTCTTT. Encoded protein: CASSLKVSAHSGYEAFF. This rearrangement joins TRBV27 to TRBJ1-1; D ambiguous. Deletions cut 2 bases from V and 8 bases from J, with 24 bases between. Germline loops: CDR1 MNHEY, CDR2 SMNVEV (reference sequence). This CDR3 region has 17 residues.

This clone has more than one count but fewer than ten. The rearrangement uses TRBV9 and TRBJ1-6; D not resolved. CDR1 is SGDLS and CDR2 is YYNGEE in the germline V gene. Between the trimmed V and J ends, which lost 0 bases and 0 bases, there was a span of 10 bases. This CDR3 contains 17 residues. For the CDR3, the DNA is TGTGCCAGCAGCGTAGCGGTCGGGAGCTCCTATAATTCACCCCTCCACTTT. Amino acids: CASSVAVGSSYNSPLHF.

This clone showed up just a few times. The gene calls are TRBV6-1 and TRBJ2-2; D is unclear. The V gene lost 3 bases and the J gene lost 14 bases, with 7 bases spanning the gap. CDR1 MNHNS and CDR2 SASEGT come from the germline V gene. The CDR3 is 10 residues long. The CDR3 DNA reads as TGTGCCAGCAGTGAGGGCCCTCTGTTTTTT. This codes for CASSEGPLFF.

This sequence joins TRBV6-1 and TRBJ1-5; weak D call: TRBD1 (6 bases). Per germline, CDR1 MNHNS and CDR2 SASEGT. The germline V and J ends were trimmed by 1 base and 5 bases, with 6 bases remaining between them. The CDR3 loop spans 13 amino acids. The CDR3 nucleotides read TGTGCCAGCAGTGAAGACAGGGATCAGCCCCAGCATTTT. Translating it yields CASSEDRDQPQHF.

The CDR3 nucleotides are TGTGCCAGCAGCCCAACTAGGGACACCGGGGAGCTGTTTTTT. Translating gives CASSPTRDTGELFF. This rearrangement joins TRBV7-3 to TRBJ2-2; D is possibly TRBD2 (5 bases). Germline V gene lookup returns CDR1 SGHTA and CDR2 FQGTGA. The CDR3 sequence is 14 residues long. V was trimmed by 5 bases and J by 3 bases, leaving 10 bases between them.

This CDR3 reads CASSIRVTAGVPETQYF. The CDR3 coding sequence is TGTGCCAGTAGTATAAGAGTGACGGCGGGAGTCCCAGAGACCCAGTACTTC. The chain uses TRBV19 and TRBJ2-5, with TRBD2 matching over 7 bases. V trimming: 2 bases; J trimming: 4 bases; junction bases outside the gene matches: 13. This CDR3 spans 17 amino acids. Germline V lookup: CDR1 LNHDA, CDR2 SQIVND (reference sequence).

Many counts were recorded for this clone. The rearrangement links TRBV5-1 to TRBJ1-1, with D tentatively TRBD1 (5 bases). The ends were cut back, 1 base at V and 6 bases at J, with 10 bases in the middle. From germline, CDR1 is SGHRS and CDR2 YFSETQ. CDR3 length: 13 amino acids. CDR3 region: CASSLSGLPEAFF. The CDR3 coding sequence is TGCGCCAGCAGCTTGTCAGGGTTACCTGAAGCTTTCTTT.

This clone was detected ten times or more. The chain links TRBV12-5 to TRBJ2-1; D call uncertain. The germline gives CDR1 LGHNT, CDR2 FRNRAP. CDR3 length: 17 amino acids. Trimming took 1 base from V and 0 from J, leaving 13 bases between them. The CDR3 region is CASGLETLYGSYNEQFF. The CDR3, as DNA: TGTGCTAGTGGTTTGGAAACCCTTTACGGCTCCTACAATGAGCAGTTCTTC.

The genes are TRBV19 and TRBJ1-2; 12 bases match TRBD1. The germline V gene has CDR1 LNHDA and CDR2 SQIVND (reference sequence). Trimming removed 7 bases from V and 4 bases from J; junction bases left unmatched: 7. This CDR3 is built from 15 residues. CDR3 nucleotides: TGTGCCAGTAAGAGGGGACAGGGGGCTTCCTATGGCTACACCTTC. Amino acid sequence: CASKRGQGASYGYTF.

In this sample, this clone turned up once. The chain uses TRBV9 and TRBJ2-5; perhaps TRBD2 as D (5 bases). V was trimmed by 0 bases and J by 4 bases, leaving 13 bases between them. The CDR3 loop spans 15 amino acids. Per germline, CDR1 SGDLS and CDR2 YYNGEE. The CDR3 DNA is TGTGCCAGCAGCGTAGATTCCGGGATGGGAGAGACCCAGTACTTC. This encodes CASSVDSGMGETQYF.

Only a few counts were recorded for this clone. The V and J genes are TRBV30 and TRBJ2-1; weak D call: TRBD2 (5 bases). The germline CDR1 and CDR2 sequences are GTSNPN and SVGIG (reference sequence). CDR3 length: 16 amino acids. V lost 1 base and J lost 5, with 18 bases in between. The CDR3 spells CAWSDLVRRADNEQFF. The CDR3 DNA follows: TGTGCCTGGAGTGACCTTGTGAGGCGGGCTGACAATGAGCAGTTCTTC.

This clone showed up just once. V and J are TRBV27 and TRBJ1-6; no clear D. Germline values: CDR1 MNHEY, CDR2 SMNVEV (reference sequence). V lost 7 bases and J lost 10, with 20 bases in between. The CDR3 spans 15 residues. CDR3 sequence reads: CASTPGGLLLSPLHF. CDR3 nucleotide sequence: TGTGCCAGCACCCCAGGAGGGTTGTTACTCTCACCCCTCCACTTT.

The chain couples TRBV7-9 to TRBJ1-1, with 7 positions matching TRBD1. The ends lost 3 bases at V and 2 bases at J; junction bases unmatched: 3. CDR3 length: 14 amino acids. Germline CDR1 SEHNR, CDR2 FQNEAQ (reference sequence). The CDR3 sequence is CASSFDRVNTEAFF. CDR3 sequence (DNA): TGTGCCAGCAGCTTTGACAGGGTAAACACTGAAGCTTTCTTT.

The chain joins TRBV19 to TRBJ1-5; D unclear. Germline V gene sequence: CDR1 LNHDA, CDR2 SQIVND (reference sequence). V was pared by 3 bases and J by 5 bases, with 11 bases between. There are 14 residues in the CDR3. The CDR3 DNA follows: TGTGCCAGTAGTATGCTCCAGCAGGATCAGCCCCAGCATTTT. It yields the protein CASSMLQQDQPQHF.

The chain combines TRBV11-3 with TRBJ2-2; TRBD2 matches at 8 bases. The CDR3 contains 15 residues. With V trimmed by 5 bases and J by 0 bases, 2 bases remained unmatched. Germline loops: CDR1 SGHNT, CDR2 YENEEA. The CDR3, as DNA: TGTGCCAGCAGCCCGGGACTAGCGAACACCGGGGAGCTGTTTTTT. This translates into CASSPGLANTGELFF.

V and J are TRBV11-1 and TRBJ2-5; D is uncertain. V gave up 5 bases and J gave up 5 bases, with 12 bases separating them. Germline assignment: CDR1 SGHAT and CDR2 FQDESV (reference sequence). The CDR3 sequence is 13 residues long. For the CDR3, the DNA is TGTGCCAGCAGCCGCGGAGTTCGGGAGACCCAGTACTTC. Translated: CASSRGVRETQYF.

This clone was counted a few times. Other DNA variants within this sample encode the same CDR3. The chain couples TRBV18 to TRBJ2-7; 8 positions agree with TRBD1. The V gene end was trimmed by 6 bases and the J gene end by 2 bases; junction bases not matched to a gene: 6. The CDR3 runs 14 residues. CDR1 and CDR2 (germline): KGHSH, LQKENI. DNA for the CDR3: TGTGCCAGCTCTCCTAGACAGGGGACCTACGAGCAGTACTTC. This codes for CASSPRQGTYEQYF.

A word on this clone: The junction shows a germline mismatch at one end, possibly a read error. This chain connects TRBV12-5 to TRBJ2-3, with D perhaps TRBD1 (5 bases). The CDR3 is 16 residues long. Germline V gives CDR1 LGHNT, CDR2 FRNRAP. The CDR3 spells CASSLLAFIGADTQYF. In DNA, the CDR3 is TGTGCTAGTAGTTTGTTGGCTTTTATAGGGGCGGATACGCAGTATTTT.

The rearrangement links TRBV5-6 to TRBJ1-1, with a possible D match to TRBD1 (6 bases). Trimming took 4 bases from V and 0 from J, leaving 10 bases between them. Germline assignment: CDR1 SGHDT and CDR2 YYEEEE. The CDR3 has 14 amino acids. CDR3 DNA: TGTGCCAGCAGCCCGGACAGCTTGAACACTGAAGCTTTCTTT. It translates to CASSPDSLNTEAFF.